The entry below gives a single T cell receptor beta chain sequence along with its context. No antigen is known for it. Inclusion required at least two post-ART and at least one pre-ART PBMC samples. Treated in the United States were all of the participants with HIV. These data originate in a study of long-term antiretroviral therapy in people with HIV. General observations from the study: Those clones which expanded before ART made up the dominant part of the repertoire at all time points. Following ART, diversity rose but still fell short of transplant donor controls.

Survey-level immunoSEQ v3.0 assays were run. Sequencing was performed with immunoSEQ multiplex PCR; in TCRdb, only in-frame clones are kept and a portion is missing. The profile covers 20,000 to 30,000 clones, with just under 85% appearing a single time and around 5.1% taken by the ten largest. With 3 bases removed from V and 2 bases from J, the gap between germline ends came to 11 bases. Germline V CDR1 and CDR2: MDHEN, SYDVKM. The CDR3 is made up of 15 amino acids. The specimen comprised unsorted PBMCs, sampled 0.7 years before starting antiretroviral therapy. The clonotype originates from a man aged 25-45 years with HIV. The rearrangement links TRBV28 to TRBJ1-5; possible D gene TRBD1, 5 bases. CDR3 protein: CASSFGGVGNQPQHF. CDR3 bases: TGTGCCAGCAGTTTTGGGGGTGTGGGCAATCAGCCCCAGCATTTT.